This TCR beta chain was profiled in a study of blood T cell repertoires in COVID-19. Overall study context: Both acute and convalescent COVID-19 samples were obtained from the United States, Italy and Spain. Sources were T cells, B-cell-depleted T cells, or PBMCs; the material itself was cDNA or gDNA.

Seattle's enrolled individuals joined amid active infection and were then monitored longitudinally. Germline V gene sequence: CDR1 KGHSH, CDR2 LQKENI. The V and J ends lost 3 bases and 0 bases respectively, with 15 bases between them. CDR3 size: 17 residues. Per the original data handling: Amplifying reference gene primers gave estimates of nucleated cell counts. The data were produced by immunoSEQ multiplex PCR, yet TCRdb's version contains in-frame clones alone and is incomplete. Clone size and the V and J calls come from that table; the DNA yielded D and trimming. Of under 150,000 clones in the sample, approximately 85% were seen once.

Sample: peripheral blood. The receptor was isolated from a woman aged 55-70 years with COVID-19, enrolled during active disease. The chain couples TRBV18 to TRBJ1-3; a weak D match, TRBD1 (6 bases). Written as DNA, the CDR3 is TGTGCCAGCTCACCGCTCCCTGGACAGCTCTCTGGAAACACCATATATTTT. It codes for CASSPLPGQLSGNTIYF.